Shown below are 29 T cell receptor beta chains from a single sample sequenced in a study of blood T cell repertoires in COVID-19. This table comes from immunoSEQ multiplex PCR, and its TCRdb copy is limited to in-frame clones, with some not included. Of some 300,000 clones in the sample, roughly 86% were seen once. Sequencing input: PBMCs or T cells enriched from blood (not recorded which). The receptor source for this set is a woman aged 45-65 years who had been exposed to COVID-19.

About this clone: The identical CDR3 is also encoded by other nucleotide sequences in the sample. CDR3 protein: CASSLEQGTDTQYF. The DNA of the CDR3 is TGCGCCAGCAGCTTAGAACAGGGAACAGATACGCAGTATTTT. The chain recombines TRBV5-1 with TRBJ2-3; D is perhaps TRBD1 (6 bases). The length of the CDR3 is 14 residues. In germline, CDR1 is SGHRS, CDR2 YFSETQ. The germline V and J ends were trimmed by 2 bases and 3 bases, with 10 bases remaining between them.

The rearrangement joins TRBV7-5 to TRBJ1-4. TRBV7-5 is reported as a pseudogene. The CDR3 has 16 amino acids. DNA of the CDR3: TGTGCCAGAAGCCCCTCGGGTATCGGGTCTAATGAAAAACTGTTTTTT. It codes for CARSPSGIGSNEKLFF.

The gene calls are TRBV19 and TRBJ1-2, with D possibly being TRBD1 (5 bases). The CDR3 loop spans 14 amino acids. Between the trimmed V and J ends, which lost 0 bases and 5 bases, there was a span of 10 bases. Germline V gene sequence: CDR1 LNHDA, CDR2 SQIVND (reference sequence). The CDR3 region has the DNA TGTGCCAGTAGTATAGATTTGGGGGGGTATGGCTACACCTTC. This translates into CASSIDLGGYGYTF.

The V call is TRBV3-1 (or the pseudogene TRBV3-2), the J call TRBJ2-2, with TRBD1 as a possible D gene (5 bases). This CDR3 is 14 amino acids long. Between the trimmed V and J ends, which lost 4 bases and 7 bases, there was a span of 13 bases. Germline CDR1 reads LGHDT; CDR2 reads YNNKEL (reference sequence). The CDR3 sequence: CASSPPRDGGELFF. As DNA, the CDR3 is TGTGCCAGCAGCCCACCCAGGGATGGCGGGGAGCTGTTTTTT.

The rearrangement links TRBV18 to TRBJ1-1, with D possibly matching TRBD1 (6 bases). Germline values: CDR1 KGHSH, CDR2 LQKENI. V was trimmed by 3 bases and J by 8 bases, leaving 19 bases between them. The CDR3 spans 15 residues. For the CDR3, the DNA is TGTGCCAGCTCACCCCGGGTCAGGGGATCTACAGAAGCTTTCTTT. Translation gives CASSPRVRGSTEAFF.

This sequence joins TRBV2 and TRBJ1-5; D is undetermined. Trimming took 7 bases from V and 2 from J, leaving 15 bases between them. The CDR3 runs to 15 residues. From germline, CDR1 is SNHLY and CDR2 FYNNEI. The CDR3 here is CASNPDGMGNQPQHF. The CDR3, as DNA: TGTGCCAGCAATCCGGACGGGATGGGCAATCAGCCCCAGCATTTT.

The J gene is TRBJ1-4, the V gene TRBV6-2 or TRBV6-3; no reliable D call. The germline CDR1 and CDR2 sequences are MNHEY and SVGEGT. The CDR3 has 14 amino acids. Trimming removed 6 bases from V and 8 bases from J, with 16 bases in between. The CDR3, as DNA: TGTGCCAGCAGCCCTTGGGGAGAGGAGGAAAAACTGTTTTTT. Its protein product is CASSPWGEEEKLFF.

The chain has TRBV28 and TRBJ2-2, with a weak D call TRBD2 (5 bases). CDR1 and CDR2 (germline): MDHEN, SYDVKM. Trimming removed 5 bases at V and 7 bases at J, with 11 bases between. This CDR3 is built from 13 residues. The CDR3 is CASSGLLGGELFF. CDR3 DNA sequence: TGTGCCAGCAGTGGACTCCTGGGCGGGGAGCTGTTTTTT.

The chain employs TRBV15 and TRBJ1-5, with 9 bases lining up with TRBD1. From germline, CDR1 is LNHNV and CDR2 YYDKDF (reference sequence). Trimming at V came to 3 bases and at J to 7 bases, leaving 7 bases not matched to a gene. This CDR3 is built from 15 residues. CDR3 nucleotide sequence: TGTGCCACCAGCAGGGGGGACAGGGCAGGGCAGCCCCAGCATTTT. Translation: CATSRGDRAGQPQHF.

The CDR3 nucleotides are TGTGCCAGCAGGGCCCTCGACAGCCTTCAAGAGACCCAGTACTTC. This codes for CASRALDSLQETQYF. The chain carries TRBV3-1 (or the pseudogene TRBV3-2) and TRBJ2-5; D possibly corresponds to TRBD1 (5 bases). This CDR3 is built from 15 residues. V lost 6 bases, J lost 2 bases, and 16 bases lay in between. The V gene's germline CDR1 is LGHDT and CDR2 YNNKEL (reference sequence).

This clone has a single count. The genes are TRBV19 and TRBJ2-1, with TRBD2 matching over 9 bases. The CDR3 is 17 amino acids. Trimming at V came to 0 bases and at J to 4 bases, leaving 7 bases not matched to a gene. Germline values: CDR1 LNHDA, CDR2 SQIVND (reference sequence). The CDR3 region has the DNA TGTGCCAGTAGTATAGAATTCGGGCGGGGGGGATACAATGAGCAGTTCTTC. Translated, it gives CASSIEFGRGGYNEQFF.

The CDR3 is CASTRSGDEKLFF. The CDR3 region has the DNA TGTGCCAGCACTCGCTCCGGGGATGAAAAACTGTTTTTT. The chain recombines TRBV6-5 with TRBJ1-4; D is undetermined. Germline-derived CDR1 and CDR2 are MNHEY and SVGAGI. Trimming stripped 7 bases from V and 6 bases from J, with 12 bases between. CDR3 length equals 13 residues.

The CDR3 DNA is TGTGCCAGCAGACGAACCGGGACAGGGATTTACGAGCAGTACTTC. It yields the protein CASRRTGTGIYEQYF. The J gene is TRBJ2-7, the V gene TRBV27, with TRBD1 identical over 9 bases. The germline gives CDR1 MNHEY, CDR2 SMNVEV (reference sequence). After removal of 6 bases from V and 4 bases from J, the junction contained 10 bases not matched to a gene. There are 15 residues in the CDR3.

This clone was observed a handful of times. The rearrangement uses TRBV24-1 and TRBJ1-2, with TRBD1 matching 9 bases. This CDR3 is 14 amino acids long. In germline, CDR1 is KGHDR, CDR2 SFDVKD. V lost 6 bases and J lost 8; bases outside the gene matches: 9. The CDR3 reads CATSRAGQGSGYTF. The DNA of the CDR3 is TGTGCCACCAGTCGGGCGGGACAGGGAAGCGGCTACACCTTC.

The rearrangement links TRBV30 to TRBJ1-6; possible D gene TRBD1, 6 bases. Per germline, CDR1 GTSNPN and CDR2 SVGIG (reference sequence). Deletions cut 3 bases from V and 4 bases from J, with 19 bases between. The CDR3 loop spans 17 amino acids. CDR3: CAWSPQGSATYNSPLHF. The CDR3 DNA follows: TGTGCCTGGAGCCCACAGGGTAGTGCTACTTATAATTCACCCCTCCACTTT.

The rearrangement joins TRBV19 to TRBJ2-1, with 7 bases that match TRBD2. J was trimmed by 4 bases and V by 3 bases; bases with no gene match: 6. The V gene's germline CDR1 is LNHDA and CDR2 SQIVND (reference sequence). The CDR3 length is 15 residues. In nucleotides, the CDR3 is TGTGCCAGTAGTATCGCGGGAGCCCCGTACAATGAGCAGTTCTTC. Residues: CASSIAGAPYNEQFF.

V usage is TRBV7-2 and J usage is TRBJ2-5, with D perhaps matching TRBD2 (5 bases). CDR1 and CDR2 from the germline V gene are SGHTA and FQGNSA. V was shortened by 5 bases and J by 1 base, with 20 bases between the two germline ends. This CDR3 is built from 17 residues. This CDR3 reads CASSPRWASQIQETQYF. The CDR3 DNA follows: TGTGCCAGCAGCCCCAGGTGGGCTAGCCAAATCCAAGAGACCCAGTACTTC.

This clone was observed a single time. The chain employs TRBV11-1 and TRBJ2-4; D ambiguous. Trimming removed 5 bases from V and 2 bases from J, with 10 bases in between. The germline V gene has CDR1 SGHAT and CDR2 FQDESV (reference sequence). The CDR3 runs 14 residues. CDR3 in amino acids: CASSPPGPKNIQYF. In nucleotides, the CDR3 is TGTGCCAGCAGCCCCCCGGGTCCCAAAAACATTCAGTACTTC.

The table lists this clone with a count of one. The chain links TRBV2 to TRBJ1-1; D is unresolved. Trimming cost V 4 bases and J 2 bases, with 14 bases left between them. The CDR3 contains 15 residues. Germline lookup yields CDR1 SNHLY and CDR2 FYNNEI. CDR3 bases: TGTGCCAGCAGTGTGCCGCGGGGTAATAACACTGAAGCTTTCTTT. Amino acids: CASSVPRGNNTEAFF.

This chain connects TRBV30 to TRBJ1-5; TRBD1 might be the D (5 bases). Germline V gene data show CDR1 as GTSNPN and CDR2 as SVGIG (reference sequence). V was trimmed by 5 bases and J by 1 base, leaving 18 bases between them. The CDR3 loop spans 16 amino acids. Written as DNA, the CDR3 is TGTGCCTGGGGACCGGCAGGGTTTGCGAGCAATCAGCCCCAGCATTTT. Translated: CAWGPAGFASNQPQHF.

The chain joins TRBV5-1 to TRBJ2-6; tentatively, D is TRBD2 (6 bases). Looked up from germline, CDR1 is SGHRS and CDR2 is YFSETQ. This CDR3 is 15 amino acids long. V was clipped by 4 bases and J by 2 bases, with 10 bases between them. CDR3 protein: CASSPTGAGANVLTF. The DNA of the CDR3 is TGCGCCAGCAGCCCAACGGGGGCTGGGGCCAACGTCCTGACTTTC.

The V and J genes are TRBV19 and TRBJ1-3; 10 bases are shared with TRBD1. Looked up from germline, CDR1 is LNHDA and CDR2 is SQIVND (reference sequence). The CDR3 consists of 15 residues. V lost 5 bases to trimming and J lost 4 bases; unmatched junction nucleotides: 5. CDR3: CASSPDRGPGNTIYF. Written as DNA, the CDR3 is TGTGCCAGTAGTCCTGACAGGGGGCCGGGAAACACCATATATTTT.

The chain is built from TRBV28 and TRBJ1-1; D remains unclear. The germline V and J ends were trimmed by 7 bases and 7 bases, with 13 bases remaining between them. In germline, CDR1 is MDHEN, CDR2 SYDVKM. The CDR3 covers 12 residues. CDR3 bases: TGTGCCAGCACCAGAGGGCCCTTTGAAGCTTTCTTT. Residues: CASTRGPFEAFF.

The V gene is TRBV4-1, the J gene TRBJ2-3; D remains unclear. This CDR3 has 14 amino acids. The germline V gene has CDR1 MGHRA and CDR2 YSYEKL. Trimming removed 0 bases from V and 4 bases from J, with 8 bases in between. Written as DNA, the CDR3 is TGCGCCAGCAGCCAAGAAGCTCGCGCAGATACGCAGTATTTT. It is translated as CASSQEARADTQYF.

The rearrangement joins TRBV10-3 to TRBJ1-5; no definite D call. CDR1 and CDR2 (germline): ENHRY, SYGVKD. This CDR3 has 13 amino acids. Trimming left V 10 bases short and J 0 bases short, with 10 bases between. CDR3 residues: CATQMYSNQPQHF. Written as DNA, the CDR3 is TGTGCCACCCAGATGTATAGCAATCAGCCCCAGCATTTT.

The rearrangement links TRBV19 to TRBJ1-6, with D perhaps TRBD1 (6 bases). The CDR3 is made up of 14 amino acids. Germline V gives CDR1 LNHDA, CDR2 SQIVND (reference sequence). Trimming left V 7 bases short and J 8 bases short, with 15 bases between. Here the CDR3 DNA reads TGTGCCAGTACCCCCGGACAGCACGATTCACCCCTCCACTTT. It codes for CASTPGQHDSPLHF.

Here the CDR3 reads CASSPGGDTQYF. CDR3 sequence (DNA): TGTGCCAGCAGCCCAGGGGGGGATACGCAGTATTTT. V usage is TRBV7-2 and J usage is TRBJ2-3; D is possibly TRBD1 (7 bases). CDR3 length equals 12 residues. CDR1 is SGHTA and CDR2 is FQGNSA in the germline V gene. V was pared by 5 bases and J by 6 bases, with 9 bases between.

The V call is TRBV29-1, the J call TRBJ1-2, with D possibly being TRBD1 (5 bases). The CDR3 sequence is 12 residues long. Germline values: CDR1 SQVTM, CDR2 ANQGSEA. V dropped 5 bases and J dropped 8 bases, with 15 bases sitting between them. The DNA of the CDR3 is TGCAGCGTTCTCGACAGCCCTGGAGGCTACACCTTC. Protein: CSVLDSPGGYTF.

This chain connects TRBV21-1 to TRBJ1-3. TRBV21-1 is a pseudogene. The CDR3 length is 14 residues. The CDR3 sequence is CASGAIDSGNTIYF. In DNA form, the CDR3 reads TGTGCCAGCGGAGCGATCGACTCTGGAAACACCATATATTTT.